This T cell receptor beta chain is drawn from a study of blood T cell repertoires in COVID-19 (TCRdb year 2020). About the study as a whole: Samples from collaborators originated in the United States, Italy and Spain and spanned both the acute and convalescent phases of COVID-19. The prospective study material was composed of cDNA or gDNA derived from T cells, B-cell-depleted T cells, or PBMCs. A de-identified subject ID, COVID-19 status, age in years and sex were almost always included in the sample metadata. The samples were drawn from the first 160 participants of the ongoing ImmuneRACE study and from under 1,500 subjects provided by 6 global collaborators. The repertoires were released in a freely available public database meant as a resource for research on the immune response to SARS-CoV-2. The dataset comprised deeply sampled blood TCRbeta repertoires from subjects exposed to, actively infected with, or recovered from COVID-19. Where available, HLA class I and class II types were taken from metadata supplied by the sample provider and were not determined by assay-based typing. Study-wide findings and limitations: How much clinical and demographic metadata was included differed by source and by participant, and the metadata was provided uncurated.

TCRbeta CDR3 regions were amplified from genomic DNA using the immunoSEQ Assay, a bias-controlled multiplex PCR. In the authors' own workflow: Within the assay, amplification of reference gene primers was used to estimate how many nucleated cells each sample contained. To quantify the absolute abundance of each unique TCRbeta CDR3 rearrangement, sequence reads were collapsed and filtered. For each sample, productive Simpson clonality was calculated as the square root of Simpson's diversity index over productive rearrangements. In its TCRdb copy, this immuneACCESS table keeps in-frame sequences only and misses some clones. Where compared with another copy, unresolved V genes explain less than half of these, and the others have no known cause. That table supplies the V and J calls and clone size; D and trimming were determined from the DNA. For this sample there are about 35,000 clones; 83% appear just once. The ten largest account for approximately 3.6% of the sample.

The germline V gene yields SGDLS for CDR1 and YYNGEE for CDR2. Including cysteine and phenylalanine, the CDR3 has 18 amino acids. Kept here is only the CDR3 DNA, which spans 54 bases and is read in frame from base 1. Ends trimmed: V by 0 bases, J by 3 bases; bases unmatched to a gene: 8. Notes on this clone: Its antigen target is currently unknown. The record has no base qualities; no much larger clone is one base away.

Whole blood was collected in K2EDTA tubes by collaborating institutions according to the institutions' own protocols. Collaborator samples were shipped for TCRbeta analysis as frozen whole blood, isolated PBMCs, or DNA extracted from either sample type. This clonotype was obtained from a man aged 50 or older with acute or convalescent COVID-19. The specimen sequenced was peripheral blood. The rearrangement joined TRBV9 to TRBJ1-5; 11 bases in between match TRBD1. The nucleotide sequence reads as follows: TGTGCCAGCAGCGTAGATCCGGGACAGGGGGAAGACAATCAGCCCCAGCATTTT. Its protein product is CASSVDPGQGEDNQPQHF. The full variable domain, with segments outside the CDR3 supplied by the reference TRBV9 and TRBJ1-5 proteins, appears as DSGVTQTPKHLITATGQRVTLRCSPRSGDLSVYWYQQSLDQGLQFLIQYYNGEERAKGNILERFSAQQFPDLHSELNLSSLELGDSALYFCASSVDPGQGEDNQPQHFGDGTRLSIL.